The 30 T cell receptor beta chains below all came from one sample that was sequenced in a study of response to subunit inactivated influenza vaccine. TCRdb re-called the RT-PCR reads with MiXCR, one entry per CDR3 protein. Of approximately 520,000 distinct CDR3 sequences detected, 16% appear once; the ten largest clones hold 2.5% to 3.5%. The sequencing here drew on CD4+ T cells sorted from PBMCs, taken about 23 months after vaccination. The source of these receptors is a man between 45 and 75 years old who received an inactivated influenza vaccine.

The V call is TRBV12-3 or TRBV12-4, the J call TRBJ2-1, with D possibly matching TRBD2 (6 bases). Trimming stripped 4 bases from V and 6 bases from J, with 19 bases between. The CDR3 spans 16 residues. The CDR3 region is CASSSPGLGGVNEQFF. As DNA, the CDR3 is TGTGCCAGCAGTTCCCCAGGGCTAGGCGGGGTCAATGAGCAGTTCTTC.

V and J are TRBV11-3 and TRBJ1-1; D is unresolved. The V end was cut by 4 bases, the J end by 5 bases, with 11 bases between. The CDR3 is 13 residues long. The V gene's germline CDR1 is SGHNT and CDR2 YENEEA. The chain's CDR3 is CASSSNHGTEAFF. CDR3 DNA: TGTGCCAGCAGCTCTAACCATGGGACTGAAGCTTTCTTT.

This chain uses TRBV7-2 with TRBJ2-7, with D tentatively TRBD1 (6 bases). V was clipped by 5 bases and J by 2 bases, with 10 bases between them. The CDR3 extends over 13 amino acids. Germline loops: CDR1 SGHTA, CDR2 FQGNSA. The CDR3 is CASSNTGTYEQYF. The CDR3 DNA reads TGTGCCAGCAGCAACACAGGGACCTACGAGCAGTACTTC.

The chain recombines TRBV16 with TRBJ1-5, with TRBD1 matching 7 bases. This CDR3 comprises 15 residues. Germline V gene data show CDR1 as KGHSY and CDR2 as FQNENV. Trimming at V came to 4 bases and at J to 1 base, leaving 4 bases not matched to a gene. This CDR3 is CASSPRGGSNQPQHF. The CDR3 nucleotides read TGTGCCAGCAGCCCCAGGGGGGGAAGCAATCAGCCCCAGCATTTT. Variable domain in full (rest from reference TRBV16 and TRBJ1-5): GEEVAQTPKHLVRGEGQKAKLYCAPIKGHSYVFWYQQVLKNEFKFLISFQNENVFDETGMPKERFSAKCLPNSPCSLEIQATKLEDSAVYFCASSPRGGSNQPQHFGDGTRLSIL.

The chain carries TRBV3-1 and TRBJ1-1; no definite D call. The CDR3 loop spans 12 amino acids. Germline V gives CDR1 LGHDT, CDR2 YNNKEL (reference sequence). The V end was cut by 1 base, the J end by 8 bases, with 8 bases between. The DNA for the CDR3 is TGTGCCAGCAGCCAAGCCGGAAGAGAAGCTTTCTTT. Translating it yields CASSQAGREAFF.

CDR3: CASSLAGQQIYGTDTQYF. CDR3 coding DNA: TGTGCCAGCAGCCTTGCGGGACAGCAAATTTATGGCACAGATACGCAGTATTTT. The V call is TRBV3-1, the J call TRBJ2-3; maybe TRBD1 (7 bases). CDR3 length equals 18 residues. Germline V lookup: CDR1 LGHDT, CDR2 YNNKEL (reference sequence). V was clipped by 4 bases and J by 1 base, with 21 bases between them.

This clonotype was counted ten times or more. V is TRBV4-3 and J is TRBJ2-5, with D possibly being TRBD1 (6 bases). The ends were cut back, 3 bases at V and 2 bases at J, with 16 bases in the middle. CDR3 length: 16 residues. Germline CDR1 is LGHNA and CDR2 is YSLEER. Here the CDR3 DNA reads TGCGCCAGCAGCCAGAAGACAGGAACCTCACAAGAGACCCAGTACTTC. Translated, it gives CASSQKTGTSQETQYF.

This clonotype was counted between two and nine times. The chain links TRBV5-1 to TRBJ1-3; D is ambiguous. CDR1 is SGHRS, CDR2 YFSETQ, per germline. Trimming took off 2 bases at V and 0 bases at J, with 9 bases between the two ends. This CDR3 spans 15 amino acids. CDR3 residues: CASSLDASSGNTIYF. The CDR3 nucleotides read TGCGCCAGCAGCTTAGACGCGAGCTCTGGAAACACCATATATTTT.

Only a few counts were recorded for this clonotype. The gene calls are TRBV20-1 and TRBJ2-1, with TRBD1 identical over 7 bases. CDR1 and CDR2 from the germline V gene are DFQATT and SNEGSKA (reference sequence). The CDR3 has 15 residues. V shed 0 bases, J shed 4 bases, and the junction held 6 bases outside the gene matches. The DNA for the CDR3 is TGCAGTGCTAGAGACGAGACAGGGAATTACAATGAGCAGTTCTTC. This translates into CSARDETGNYNEQFF.

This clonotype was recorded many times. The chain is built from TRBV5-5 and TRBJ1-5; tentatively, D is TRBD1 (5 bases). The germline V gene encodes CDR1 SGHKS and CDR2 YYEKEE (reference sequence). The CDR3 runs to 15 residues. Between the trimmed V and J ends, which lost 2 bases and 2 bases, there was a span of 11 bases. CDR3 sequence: CASSFLVGGNQPQHF. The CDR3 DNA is TGTGCCAGCAGCTTTTTGGTGGGGGGCAATCAGCCCCAGCATTTT.

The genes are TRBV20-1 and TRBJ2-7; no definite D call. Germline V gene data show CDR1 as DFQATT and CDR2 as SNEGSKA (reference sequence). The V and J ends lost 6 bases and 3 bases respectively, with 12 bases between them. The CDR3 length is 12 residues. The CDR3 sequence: CSAIDPNYEQYF. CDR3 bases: TGCAGTGCCATCGATCCTAACTACGAGCAGTACTTC.

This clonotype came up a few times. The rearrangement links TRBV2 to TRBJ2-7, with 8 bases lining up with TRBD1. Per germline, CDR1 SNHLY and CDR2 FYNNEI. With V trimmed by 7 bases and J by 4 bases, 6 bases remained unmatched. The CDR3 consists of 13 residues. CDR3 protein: CASNLDRGYEQYF. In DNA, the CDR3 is TGTGCCAGCAACCTCGACAGGGGATACGAGCAGTACTTC.

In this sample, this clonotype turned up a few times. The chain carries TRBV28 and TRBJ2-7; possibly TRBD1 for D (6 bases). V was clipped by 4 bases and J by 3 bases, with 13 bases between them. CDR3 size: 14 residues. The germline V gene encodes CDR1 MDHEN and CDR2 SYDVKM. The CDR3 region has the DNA TGTGCCAGCAGTTACCCAGGGGCAGACTACGAGCAGTACTTC. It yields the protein CASSYPGADYEQYF.

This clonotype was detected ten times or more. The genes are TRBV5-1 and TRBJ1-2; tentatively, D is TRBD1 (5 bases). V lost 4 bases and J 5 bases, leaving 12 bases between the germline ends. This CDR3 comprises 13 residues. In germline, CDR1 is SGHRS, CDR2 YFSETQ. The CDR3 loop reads CASSRGEGYGYTF. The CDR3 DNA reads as TGCGCCAGCAGCCGGGGGGAAGGTTATGGCTACACCTTC.

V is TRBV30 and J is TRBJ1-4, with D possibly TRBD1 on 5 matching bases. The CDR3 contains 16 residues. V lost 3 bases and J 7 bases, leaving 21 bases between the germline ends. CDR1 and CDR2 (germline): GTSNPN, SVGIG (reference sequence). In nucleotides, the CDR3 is TGTGCCTGGAGCTCCATGTCGGCCAGGGCGGGTGAAAAACTGTTTTTT. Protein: CAWSSMSARAGEKLFF. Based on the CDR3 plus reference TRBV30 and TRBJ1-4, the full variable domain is SQTIHQWPATLVQPVGSPLSLECTVEGTSNPNLYWYRQAAGRGLQLLFYSVGIGQISSEVPQNLSASRPQDRQFILSSKKLLLSDSGFYLCAWSSMSARAGEKLFFGSGTQLSVL.

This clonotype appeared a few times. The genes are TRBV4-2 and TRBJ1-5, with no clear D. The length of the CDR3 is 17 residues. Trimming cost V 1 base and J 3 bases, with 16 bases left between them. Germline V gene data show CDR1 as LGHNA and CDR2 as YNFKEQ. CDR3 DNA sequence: TGTGCCAGCAGCCAAGCAGCGAGCAGTCAGTTCAATCAGCCCCAGCATTTT. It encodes CASSQAASSQFNQPQHF.

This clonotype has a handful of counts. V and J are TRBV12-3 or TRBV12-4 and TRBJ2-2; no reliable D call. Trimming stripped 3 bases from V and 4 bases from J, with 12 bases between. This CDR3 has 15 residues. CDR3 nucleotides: TGTGCCAGCAGTTTTGGCAGTCCAGGCACCGGGGAGCTGTTTTTT. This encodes CASSFGSPGTGELFF.

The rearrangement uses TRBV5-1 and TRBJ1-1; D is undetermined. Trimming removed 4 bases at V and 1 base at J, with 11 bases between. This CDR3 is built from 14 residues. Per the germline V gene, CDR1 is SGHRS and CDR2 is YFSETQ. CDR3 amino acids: CASSPTLGNTEAFF. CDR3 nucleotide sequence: TGCGCCAGCAGCCCCACCCTCGGGAACACTGAAGCTTTCTTT.

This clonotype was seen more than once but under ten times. The CDR3 sequence: CASQPGEETQYF. The CDR3 nucleotides read TGTGCCAGCCAACCCGGGGAAGAGACCCAGTACTTC. This chain connects TRBV18 to TRBJ2-5, with D tentatively TRBD2 (5 bases). Trimming took 8 bases from V and 3 from J, leaving 10 bases between them. Germline lookup yields CDR1 KGHSH and CDR2 LQKENI. The CDR3 sequence is 12 residues long.

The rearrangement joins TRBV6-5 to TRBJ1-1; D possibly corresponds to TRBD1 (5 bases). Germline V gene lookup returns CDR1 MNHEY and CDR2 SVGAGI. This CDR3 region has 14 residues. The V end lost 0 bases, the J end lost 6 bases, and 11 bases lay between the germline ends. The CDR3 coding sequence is TGTGCCAGCAGTTACTCATGGGGGGACGCTGAAGCTTTCTTT. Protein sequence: CASSYSWGDAEAFF.

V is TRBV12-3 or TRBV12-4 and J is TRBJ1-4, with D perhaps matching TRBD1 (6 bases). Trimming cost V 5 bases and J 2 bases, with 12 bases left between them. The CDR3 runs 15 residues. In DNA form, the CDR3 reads TGTGCCAGCAGTGCAACAGGGCGTACTAATGAAAAACTGTTTTTT. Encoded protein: CASSATGRTNEKLFF.

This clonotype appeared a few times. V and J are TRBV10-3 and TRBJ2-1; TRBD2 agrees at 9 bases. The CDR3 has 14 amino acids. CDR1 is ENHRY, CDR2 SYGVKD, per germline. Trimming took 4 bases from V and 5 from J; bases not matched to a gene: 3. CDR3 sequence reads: CAISAGGRDNEQFF. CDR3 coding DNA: TGTGCCATCAGTGCTGGCGGGAGGGACAATGAGCAGTTCTTC.

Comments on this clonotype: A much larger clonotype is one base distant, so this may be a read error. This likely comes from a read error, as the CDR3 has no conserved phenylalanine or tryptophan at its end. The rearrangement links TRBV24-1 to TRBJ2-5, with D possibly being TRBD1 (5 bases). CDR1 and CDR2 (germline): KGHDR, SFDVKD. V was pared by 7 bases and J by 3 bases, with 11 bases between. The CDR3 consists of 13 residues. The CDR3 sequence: CATREGAKETQYS. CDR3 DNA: TGTGCCACCAGAGAAGGGGCGAAAGAGACCCAGTACTCC.

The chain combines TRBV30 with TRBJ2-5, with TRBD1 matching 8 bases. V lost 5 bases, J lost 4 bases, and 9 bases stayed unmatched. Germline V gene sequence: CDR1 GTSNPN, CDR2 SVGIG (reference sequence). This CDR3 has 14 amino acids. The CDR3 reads CAWDRTGYGETQYF. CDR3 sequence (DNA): TGTGCCTGGGATAGGACAGGGTATGGAGAGACCCAGTACTTC.

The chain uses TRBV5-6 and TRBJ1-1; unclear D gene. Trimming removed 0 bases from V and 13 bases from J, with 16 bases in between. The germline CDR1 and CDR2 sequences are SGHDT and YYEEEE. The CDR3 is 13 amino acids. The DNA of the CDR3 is TGTGCCAGCAGCTTGGCCGCCGGGGAGCCAATTTTCTTT. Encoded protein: CASSLAAGEPIFF.

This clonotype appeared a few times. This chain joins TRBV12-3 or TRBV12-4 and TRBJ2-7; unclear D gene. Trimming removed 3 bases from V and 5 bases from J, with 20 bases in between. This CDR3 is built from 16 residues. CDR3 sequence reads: CASSFIAPASDDEQYF. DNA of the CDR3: TGTGCCAGCAGTTTTATAGCTCCTGCATCCGACGACGAGCAGTACTTC.

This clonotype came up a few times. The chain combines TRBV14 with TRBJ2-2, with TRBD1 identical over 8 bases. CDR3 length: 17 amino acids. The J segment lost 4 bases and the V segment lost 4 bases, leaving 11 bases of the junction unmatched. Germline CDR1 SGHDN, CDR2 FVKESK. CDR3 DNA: TGTGCCAGCAGCCCCCAGGGGGCCGGCCCTAGCACCGGGGAGCTGTTTTTT. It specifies CASSPQGAGPSTGELFF.

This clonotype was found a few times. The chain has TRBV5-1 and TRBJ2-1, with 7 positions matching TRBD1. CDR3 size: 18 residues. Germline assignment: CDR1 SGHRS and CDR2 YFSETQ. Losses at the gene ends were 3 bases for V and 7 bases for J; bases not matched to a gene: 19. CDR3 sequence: CASSSGGVSGIQSNEQFF. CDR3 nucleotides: TGCGCCAGCAGCTCAGGGGGAGTCAGCGGCATACAATCTAATGAGCAGTTCTTC.

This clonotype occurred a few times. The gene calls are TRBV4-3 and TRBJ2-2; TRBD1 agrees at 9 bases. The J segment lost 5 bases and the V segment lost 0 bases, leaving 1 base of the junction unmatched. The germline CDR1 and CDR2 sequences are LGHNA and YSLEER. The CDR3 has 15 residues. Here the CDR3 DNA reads TGCGCCAGCAGCCAAGAGGACAGGGGTACCGGGGAGCTGTTTTTT. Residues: CASSQEDRGTGELFF.

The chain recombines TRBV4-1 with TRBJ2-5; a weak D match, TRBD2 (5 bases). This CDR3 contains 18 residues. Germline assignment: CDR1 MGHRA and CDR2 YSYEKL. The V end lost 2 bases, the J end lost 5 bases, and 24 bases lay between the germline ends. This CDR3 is CASSQSQFRDPPVETQYF. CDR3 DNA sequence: TGCGCCAGCAGCCAATCTCAATTCCGGGATCCCCCAGTGGAGACCCAGTACTTC.